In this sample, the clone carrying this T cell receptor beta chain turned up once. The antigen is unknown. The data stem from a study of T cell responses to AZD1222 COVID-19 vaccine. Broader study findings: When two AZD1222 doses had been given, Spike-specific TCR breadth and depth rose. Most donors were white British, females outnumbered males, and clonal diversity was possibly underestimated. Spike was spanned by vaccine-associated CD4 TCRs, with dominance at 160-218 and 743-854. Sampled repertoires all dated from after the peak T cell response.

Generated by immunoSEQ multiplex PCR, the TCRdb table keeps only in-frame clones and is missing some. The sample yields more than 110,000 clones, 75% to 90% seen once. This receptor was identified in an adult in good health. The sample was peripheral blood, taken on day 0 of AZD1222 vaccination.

The CDR3 is CASSGAMLAFF. For the CDR3, the DNA is TGTGCCAGCAGCGGGGCAATGTTGGCTTTCTTT. The V call is TRBV2, the J call TRBJ1-1; D is possibly TRBD1 (5 bases). The germline V gene encodes CDR1 SNHLY and CDR2 FYNNEI. Trimming took 6 bases from V and 11 from J, leaving 13 bases between them. This CDR3 has 11 amino acids.